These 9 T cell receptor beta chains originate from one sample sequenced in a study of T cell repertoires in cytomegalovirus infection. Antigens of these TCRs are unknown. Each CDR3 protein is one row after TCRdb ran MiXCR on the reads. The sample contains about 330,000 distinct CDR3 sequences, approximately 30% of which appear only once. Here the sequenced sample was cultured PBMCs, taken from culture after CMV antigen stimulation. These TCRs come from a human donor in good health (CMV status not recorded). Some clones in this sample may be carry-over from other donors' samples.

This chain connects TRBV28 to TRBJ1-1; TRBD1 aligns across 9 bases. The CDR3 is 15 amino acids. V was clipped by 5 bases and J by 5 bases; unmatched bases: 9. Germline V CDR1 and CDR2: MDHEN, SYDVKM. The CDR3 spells CASSTQGQGWTEAFF. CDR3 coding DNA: TGTGCCAGCAGTACCCAAGGACAGGGGTGGACTGAAGCTTTCTTT.

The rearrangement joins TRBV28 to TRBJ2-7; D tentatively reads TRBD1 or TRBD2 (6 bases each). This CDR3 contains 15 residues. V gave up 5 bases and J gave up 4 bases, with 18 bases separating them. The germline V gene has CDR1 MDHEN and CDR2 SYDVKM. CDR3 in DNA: TGTGCCAGCAGTCTCCCAGGTGTAGGGGGGTACGAGCAGTACTTC. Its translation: CASSLPGVGGYEQYF.

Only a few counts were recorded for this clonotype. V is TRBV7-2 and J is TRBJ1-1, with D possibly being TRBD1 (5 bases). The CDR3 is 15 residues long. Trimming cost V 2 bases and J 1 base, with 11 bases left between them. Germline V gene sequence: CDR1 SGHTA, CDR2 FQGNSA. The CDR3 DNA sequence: TGTGCCAGCAGCTTAAATCGGGGCTCGAACACTGAAGCTTTCTTT. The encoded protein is CASSLNRGSNTEAFF. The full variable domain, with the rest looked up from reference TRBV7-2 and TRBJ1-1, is GAGVSQSPSNKVTEKGKDVELRCDPISGHTALYWYRQSLGQGLEFLIYFQGNSAPDKSGLPSDRFSAERTGGSVSTLTIQRTQQEDSAVYLCASSLNRGSNTEAFFGQGTRLTVV.

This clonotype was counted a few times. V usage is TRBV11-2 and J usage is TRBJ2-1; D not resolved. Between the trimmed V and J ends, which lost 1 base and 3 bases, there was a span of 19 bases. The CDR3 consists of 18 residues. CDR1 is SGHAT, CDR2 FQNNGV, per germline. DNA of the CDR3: TGTGCCAGCAGCTTAGGCCATGCGAGCTTTGGTGACTACAATGAGCAGTTCTTC. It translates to CASSLGHASFGDYNEQFF.

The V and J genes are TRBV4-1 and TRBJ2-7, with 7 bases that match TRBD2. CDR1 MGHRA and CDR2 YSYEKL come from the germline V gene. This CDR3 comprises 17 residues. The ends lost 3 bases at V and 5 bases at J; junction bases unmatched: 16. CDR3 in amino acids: CASSHTSERGLENEQYF. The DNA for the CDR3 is TGCGCCAGCAGCCATACTAGCGAGAGGGGTTTAGAGAACGAGCAGTACTTC.

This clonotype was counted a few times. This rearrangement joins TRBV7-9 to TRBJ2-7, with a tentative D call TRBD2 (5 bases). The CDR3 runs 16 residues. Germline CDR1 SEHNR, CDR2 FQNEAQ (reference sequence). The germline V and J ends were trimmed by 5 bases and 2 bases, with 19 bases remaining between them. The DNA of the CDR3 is TGTGCCAGCAGCCGGGATGTAGGAGTAGTGCCCTACGAGCAGTACTTC. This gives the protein CASSRDVGVVPYEQYF.

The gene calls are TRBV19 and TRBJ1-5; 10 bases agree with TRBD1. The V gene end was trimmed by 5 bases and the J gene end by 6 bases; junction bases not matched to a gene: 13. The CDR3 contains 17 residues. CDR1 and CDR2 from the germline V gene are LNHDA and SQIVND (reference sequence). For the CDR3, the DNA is TGTGCCAGTAGTCAAACCCAAGGACAGGGGGTAAGTCAGCCCCAGCATTTT. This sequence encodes CASSQTQGQGVSQPQHF.

In DNA, the CDR3 is TGTGCCAGTAGTCTAACCGGGACAGGGGATGGCTACACCTTC. This translates into CASSLTGTGDGYTF. The genes are TRBV19 and TRBJ1-2; 10 bases fit TRBD1. V lost 5 bases to trimming and J lost 6 bases; unmatched junction nucleotides: 6. The germline V gene has CDR1 LNHDA and CDR2 SQIVND (reference sequence). The CDR3 length is 14 residues.

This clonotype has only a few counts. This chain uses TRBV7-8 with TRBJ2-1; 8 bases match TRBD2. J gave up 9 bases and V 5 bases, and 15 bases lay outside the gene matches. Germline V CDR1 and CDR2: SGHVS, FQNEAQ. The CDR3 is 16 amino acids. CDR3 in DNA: TGTGCCAGCAGCCTGGGGACTAGTGGGGTAGTTTTTGAGCAGTTCTTC. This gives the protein CASSLGTSGVVFEQFF.